This T cell receptor beta chain was recorded in a study of blood T cell repertoires in COVID-19. For the study at large: Sites in the United States, Italy and Spain provided acute and convalescent COVID-19 samples. Sources were T cells, B-cell-depleted T cells, or PBMCs; the material itself was cDNA or gDNA.

In the source study's methods: By means of reference gene primer amplification, nucleated cell counts were estimated. Libraries were prepared by immunoSEQ multiplex PCR; TCRdb keeps only in-frame clonotypes and omits some of them. For V, J and clone size, that table is used; D and trimming come from the DNA. The table shows about 190,000 clones, with about 83% occurring only once. Individuals aged roughly 18 to 95 years were recruited from some 26 US areas. The TCR comes from a man in his forties with acute COVID-19. Sequenced input: PBMCs or T cells enriched from blood (not recorded which).

CDR3 nucleotide sequence: TGCGCCAGCAGCCCCCGGACAGGGGGCCGGGGAAACACCATATATTTT. This sequence encodes CASSPRTGGRGNTIYF. The J gene is TRBJ1-3, the V gene TRBV5-1, with 11 bases matching TRBD1. After removal of 4 bases from V and 4 bases from J, the junction contained 7 bases not matched to a gene. Germline lookup yields CDR1 SGHRS and CDR2 YFSETQ. The CDR3 runs to 16 residues. The full variable domain, its missing parts supplied by reference TRBV5-1 and TRBJ1-3, is KAGVTQTPRYLIKTRGQQVTLSCSPISGHRSVSWYQQTPGQGLQFLFEYFSETQRNKGNFPGRFSGRQFSNSRSEMNVSTLELGDSALYLCASSPRTGGRGNTIYFGEGSWLTVV.